This T cell receptor beta chain was observed in a study of T cell responses to AZD1222 COVID-19 vaccine. Study-level findings and limits: At study baseline, merely a handful of AZD1222 recipients were seropositive. The span of vaccine-associated CD4 TCRs extended across spike, with dominance at 160-218 and 743-854.

With respect to this clone: Its antigen remains unknown.

CDR1 and CDR2 (germline): SGHAT, FQNNGV. Between the trimmed V and J ends, which lost 4 bases and 0 bases, there was a span of 11 bases. The CDR3 extends over 15 amino acids. Assay used: immunoSEQ multiplex PCR; TCRdb lists only in-frame clones, some missing. The table records roughly 120,000 clones, about 90% of them present only once. V and J are TRBV11-2 and TRBJ2-3, with D perhaps matching TRBD1 (5 bases). The source of this sequence is an adult in good health. The input for sequencing was peripheral blood, taken on day 0 of AZD1222 vaccination. The CDR3 coding sequence is TGTGCCAGCAGCTGGGCAGGGTCTAGCACAGATACGCAGTATTTT. Translating it yields CASSWAGSSTDTQYF.